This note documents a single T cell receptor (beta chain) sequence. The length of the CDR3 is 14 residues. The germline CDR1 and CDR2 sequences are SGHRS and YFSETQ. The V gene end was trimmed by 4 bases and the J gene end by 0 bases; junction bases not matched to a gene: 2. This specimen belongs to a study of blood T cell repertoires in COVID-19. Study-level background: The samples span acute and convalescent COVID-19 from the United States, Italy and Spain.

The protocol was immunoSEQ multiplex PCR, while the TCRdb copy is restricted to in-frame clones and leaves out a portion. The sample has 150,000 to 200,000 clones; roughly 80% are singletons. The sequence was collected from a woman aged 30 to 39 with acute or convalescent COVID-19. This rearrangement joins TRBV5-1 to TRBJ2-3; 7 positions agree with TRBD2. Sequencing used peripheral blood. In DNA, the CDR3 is TGCGCCAGCAGCGGGAGGGGAAGCACAGATACGCAGTATTTT. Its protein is CASSGRGSTDTQYF.